This TCR beta chain was profiled in a study of cytomegalovirus exposure and HLA in healthy donors. Researchers ran the PCR with 60 Vbeta and 13 Jbeta primers. Measured with immunoSEQ multiplex PCR; TCRdb has only the in-frame clones, and not every one. The table has roughly 110,000 clones, roughly 80% seen once. This clonotype originated in a man younger than 45 in good health and CMV-seropositive. Sequencing input: PBMCs.

CDR3 sequence (DNA): TGTGCCAGCAGCGTAACAGGGGTACAAGAGACCCAGTACTTC. Translation: CASSVTGVQETQYF. The chain employs TRBV9 and TRBJ2-5; 7 positions agree with TRBD1. Unmatched junction bases numbered 2, after V lost 1 base and J lost 2 bases. The CDR3 length is 14 residues. Germline loops: CDR1 SGDLS, CDR2 YYNGEE.